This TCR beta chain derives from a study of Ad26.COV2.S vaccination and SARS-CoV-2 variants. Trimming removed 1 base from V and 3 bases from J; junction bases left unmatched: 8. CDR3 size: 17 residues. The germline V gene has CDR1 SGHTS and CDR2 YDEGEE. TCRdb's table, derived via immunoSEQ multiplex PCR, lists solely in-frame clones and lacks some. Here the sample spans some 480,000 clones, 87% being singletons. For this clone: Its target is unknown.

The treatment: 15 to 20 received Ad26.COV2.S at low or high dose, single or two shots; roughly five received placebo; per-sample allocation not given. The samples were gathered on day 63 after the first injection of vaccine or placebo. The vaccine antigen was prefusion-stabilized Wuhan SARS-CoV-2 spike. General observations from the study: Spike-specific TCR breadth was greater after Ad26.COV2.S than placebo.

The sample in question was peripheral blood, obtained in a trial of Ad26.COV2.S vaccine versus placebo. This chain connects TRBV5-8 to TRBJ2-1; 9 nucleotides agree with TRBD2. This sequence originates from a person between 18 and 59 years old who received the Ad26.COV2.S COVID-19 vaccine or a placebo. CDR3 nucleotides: TGTGCCAGCAGCTTGAAGCGGACTAGCGACTTCTACAATGAGCAGTTCTTC. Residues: CASSLKRTSDFYNEQFF. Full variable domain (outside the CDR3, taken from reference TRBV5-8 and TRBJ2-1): EAGVTQSPTHLIKTRGQQATLRCSPISGHTSVYWYQQALGLGLQFLLWYDEGEERNRGNFPPRFSGRQFPNYSSELNVNALELEDSALYLCASSLKRTSDFYNEQFFGPGTRLTVL.